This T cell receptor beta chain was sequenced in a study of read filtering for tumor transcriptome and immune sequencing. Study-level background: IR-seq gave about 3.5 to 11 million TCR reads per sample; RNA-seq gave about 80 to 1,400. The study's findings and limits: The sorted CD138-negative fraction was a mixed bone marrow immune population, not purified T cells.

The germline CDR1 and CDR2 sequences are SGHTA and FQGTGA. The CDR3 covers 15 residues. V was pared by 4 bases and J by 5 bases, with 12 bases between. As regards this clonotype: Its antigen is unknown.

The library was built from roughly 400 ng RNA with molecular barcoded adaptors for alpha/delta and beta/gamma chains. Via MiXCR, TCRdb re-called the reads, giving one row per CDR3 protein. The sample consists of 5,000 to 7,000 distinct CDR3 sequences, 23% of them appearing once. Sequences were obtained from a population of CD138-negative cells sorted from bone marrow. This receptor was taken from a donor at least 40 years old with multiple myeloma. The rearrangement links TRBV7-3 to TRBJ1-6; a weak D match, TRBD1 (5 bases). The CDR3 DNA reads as TGTGCCAGCAGCTGCCGGGACCGAAATAATTCACCCCTCCACTTT. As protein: CASSCRDRNNSPLHF.